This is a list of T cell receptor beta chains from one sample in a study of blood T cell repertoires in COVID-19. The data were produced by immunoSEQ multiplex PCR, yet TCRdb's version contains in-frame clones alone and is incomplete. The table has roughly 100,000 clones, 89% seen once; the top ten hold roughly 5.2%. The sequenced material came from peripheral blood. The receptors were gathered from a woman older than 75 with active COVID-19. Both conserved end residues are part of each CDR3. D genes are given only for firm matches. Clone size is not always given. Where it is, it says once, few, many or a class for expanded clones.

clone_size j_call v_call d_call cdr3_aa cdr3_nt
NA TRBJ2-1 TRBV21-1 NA CASSKAGDLAGDVEQFF TGTGCCAGCAGCAAAGCGGGAGATCTAGCGGGAGACGTTGAGCAGTTCTTC
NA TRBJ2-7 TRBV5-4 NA CASSQVEVVEQYF TGTGCCAGCTCCCAAGTGGAGGTCGTCGAGCAGTACTTC
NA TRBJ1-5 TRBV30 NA CAWSKGGDQPQHF TGTGCCTGGAGTAAGGGAGGGGATCAGCCCCAGCATTTT
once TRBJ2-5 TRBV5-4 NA CASSSRGGRQETQYF TGTGCCAGCAGCTCGAGAGGAGGTCGCCAAGAGACCCAGTACTTC
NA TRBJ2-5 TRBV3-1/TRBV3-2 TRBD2 CASQPGTRPETQYF TGTGCCAGCCAACCCGGGACTAGGCCCGAGACCCAGTACTTC
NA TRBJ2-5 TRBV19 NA CASSIGGSQETQYF TGTGCCAGTAGTATTGGGGGGAGTCAGGAGACCCAGTACTTC
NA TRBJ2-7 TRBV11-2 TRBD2 CASSLDGRAHEQYF TGTGCCAGCAGCTTAGACGGGAGGGCCCACGAGCAGTACTTC
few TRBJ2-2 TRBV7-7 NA CASSLDRRTGELFF TGTGCCAGCAGCTTGGACAGAAGGACCGGGGAGCTGTTTTTT
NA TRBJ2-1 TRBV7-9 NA CASSLGARLGRDEQFF TGTGCCAGCAGCTTAGGAGCGCGGCTGGGTCGGGATGAGCAGTTCTTC
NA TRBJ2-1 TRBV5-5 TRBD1 CASSLGQGSYNEQFF TGTGCCAGCAGCTTGGGACAGGGCTCCTACAATGAGCAGTTCTTC
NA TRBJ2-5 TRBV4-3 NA CASSQDHEGWETQYF TGCGCCAGCAGCCAAGATCACGAGGGCTGGGAGACCCAGTACTTC
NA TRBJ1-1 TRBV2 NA CATRGATMNTEAFF TGTGCCACCCGTGGGGCCACTATGAACACTGAAGCTTTCTTT
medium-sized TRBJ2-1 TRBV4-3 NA CASSQDLEGNDGEQFF TGCGCCAGCAGCCAAGACTTGGAGGGGAATGATGGTGAGCAGTTCTTC
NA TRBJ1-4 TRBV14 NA CASSQAEGGVKFF TGTGCCAGCAGCCAAGCCGAAGGCGGGGTGAAATTTTTT
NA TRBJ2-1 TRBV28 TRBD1 CASSLPDRGEQFF TGTGCCAGCAGTTTACCGGACAGGGGAGAGCAGTTCTTC
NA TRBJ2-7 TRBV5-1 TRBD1 CASRKGQGAFMHEQYF TGCGCCAGCAGAAAGGGTCAGGGGGCCTTTATGCACGAGCAGTACTTC
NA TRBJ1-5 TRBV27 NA CASSLLGAWQPQHF TGTGCCAGCAGTTTATTGGGGGCTTGGCAGCCCCAGCATTTT
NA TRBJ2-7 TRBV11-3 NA CASSTGTRSEQYF TGTGCCAGCAGCACAGGGACCCGGAGCGAGCAGTACTTC
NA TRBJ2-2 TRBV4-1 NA CASSVTVLPNTGELFF TGCGCCAGCTCCGTGACAGTCCTTCCGAACACCGGGGAGCTGTTTTTT
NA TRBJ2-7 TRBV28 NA CASSSTLGVSSYEQYF TGTGCCAGCAGTTCCACCTTGGGCGTGAGCTCCTACGAGCAGTACTTC
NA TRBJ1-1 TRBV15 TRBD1 CATSRVLRTGGWAEAFF TGTGCCACCAGCAGAGTCCTACGGACAGGGGGGTGGGCTGAAGCTTTCTTT
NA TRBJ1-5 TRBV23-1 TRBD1 CASSQQGAGNQPQHF TGCGCCAGCAGTCAGCAGGGGGCTGGCAATCAGCCCCAGCATTTT
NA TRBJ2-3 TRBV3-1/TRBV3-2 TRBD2 CASSQDSLLAGDSDTQYF TGTGCCAGCAGCCAAGACTCCTTACTAGCGGGAGATTCGGATACGCAGTATTTT
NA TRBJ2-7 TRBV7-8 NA CASSLYPGYEQYF TGTGCCAGCAGCTTATACCCGGGTTACGAGCAGTACTTC
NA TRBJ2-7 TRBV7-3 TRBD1 CASSWAGGPSYEQYF TGTGCCAGCAGCTGGGCAGGGGGCCCCTCCTACGAGCAGTACTTC
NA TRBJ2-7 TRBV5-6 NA CASSLARPPEQYF TGTGCCAGCAGCTTGGCCAGGCCCCCCGAGCAGTACTTC
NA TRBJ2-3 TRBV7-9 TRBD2 CASSRLAGTQYF TGTGCCAGCAGCCGACTAGCGGGCACGCAGTATTTT
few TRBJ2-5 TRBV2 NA CASSDESRETQYF TGTGCCAGCAGTGATGAGAGTCGGGAGACCCAGTACTTC
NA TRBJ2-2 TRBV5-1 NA CASSLLLVGELFF TGCGCCAGCAGCTTACTACTAGTGGGGGAGCTGTTTTTT
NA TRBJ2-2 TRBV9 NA CASSVDQAAFRGELFF TGTGCCAGCAGCGTAGATCAGGCAGCCTTCCGGGGGGAGCTGTTTTTT
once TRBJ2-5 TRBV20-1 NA CSASPRGGLGETQYF TGCAGTGCTAGTCCCAGGGGAGGACTAGGAGAGACCCAGTACTTC
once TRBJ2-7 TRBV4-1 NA CASSQDKRLLYEQYF TGCGCCAGCAGCCAAGATAAGCGACTCCTCTACGAGCAGTACTTC
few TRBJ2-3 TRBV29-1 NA CSAALRVGEVDTQYF TGCAGCGCCGCCCTTCGTGTGGGAGAGGTAGATACGCAGTATTTT
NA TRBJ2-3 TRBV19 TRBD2 CASRLAGLGTDTQYF TGTGCCAGTAGGCTAGCGGGACTTGGCACAGATACGCAGTATTTT
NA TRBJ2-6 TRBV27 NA CASSWGRISSGANVLTF TGTGCCAGCAGTTGGGGGCGTATTAGCTCTGGGGCCAACGTCCTGACTTTC
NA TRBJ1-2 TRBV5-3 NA CARSRTRGNYGYTF TGTGCCAGAAGCCGCACCCGAGGGAACTATGGCTACACCTTC
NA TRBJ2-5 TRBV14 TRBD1 CASSGLGQGLETQYF TGTGCCAGCAGCGGATTGGGACAGGGTCTAGAGACCCAGTACTTC
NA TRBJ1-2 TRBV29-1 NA CSEGQNYGYTF TGCAGCGAGGGACAAAACTATGGCTACACCTTC
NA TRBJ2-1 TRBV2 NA CASSVGPARAAAYNEQFF TGTGCCAGCAGTGTAGGTCCGGCCAGGGCAGCCGCCTACAATGAGCAGTTCTTC